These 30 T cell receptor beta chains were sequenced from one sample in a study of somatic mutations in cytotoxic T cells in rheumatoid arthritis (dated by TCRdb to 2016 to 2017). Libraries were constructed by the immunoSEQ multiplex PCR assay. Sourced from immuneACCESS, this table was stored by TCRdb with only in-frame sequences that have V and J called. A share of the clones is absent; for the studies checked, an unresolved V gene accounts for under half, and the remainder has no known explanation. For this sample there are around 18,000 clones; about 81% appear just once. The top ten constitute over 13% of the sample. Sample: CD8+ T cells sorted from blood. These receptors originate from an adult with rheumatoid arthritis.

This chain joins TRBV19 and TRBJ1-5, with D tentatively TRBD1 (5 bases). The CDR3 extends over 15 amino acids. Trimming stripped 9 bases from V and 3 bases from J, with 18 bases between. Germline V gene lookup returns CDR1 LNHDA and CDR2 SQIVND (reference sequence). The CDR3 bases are TGTGCCAGCTGTACGGGGCTCTTGAACAATCAGCCCCAGCATTTT. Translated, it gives CASCTGLLNNQPQHF.

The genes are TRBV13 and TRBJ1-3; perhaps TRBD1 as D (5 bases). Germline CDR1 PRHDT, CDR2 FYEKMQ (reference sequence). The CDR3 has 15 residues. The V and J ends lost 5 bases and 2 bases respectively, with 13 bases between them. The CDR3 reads CASSLEGNPGNTIYF. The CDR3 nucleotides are TGTGCCAGCAGCCTAGAGGGGAACCCTGGAAACACCATATATTTT.

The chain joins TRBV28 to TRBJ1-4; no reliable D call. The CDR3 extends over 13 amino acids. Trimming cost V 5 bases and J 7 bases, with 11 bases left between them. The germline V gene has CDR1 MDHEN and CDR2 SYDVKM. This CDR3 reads CASSPEKGEKLFF. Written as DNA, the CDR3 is TGTGCCAGCAGTCCAGAAAAGGGTGAAAAACTGTTTTTT.

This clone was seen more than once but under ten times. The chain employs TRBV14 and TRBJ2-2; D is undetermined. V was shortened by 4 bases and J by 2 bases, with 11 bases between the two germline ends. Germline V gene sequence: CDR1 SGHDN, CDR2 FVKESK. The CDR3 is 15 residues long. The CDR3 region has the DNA TGTGCCAGCAGCCCCGGTACTTTTAACACCGGGGAGCTGTTTTTT. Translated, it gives CASSPGTFNTGELFF.

The CDR3 sequence is CASSGRQGLRRNEKLFF. The CDR3 DNA is TGTGCCAGCAGTGGCCGACAGGGTTTAAGGAGGAATGAAAAACTGTTTTTT. V and J are TRBV27 and TRBJ1-4; 7 bases fit TRBD1. Per germline, CDR1 MNHEY and CDR2 SMNVEV (reference sequence). With V trimmed by 5 bases and J by 5 bases, 14 bases remained unmatched. The CDR3 sequence is 17 residues long.

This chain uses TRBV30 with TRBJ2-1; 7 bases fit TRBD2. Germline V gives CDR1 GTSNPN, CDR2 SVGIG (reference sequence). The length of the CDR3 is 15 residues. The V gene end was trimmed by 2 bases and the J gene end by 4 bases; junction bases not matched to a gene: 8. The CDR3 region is CAWSIEAGLYNEQFF. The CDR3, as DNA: TGTGCCTGGAGTATAGAAGCGGGACTATACAATGAGCAGTTCTTC.

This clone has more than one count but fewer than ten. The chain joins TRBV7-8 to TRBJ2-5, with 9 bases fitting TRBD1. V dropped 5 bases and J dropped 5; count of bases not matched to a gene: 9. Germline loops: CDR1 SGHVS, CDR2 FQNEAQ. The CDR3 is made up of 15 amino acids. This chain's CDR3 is CASSTGQGRWETQYF. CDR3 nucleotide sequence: TGTGCCAGCAGCACCGGACAGGGGCGGTGGGAGACCCAGTACTTC.

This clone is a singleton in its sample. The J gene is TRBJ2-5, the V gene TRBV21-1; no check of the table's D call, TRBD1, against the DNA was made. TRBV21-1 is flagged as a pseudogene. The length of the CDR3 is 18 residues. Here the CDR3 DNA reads TGTGCCAGCAGCAAAGAACTCGGACAAAGAAGGAACCAAGAGACCCAGTACTTC. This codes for CASSKELGQRRNQETQYF.

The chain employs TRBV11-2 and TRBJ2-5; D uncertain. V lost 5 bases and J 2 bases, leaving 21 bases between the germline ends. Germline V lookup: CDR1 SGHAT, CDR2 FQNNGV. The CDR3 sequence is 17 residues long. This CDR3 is CASSPTPGSYSQETQYF. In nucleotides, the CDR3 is TGTGCCAGCAGCCCCACCCCGGGCAGTTATTCTCAAGAGACCCAGTACTTC. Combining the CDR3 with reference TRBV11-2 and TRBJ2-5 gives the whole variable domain EAGVAQSPRYKIIEKRQSVAFWCNPISGHATLYWYQQILGQGPKLLIQFQNNGVVDDSQLPKDRFSAERLKGVDSTLKIQPAKLEDSAVYLCASSPTPGSYSQETQYFGPGTRLLVL.

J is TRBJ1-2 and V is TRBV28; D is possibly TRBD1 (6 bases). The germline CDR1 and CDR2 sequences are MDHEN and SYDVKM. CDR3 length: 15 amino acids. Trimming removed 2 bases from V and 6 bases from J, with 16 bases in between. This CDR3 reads CASSLRGRGLDGYTF. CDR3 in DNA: TGTGCCAGCAGTTTACGGGGCAGGGGATTAGATGGCTACACCTTC.

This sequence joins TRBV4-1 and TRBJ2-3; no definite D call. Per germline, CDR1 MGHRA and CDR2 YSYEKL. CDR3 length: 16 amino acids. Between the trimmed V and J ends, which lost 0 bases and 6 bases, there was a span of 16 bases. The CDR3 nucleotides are TGCGCCAGCAGCCAAGATATGGGTGGGGTCACGGATACGCAGTATTTT. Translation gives CASSQDMGGVTDTQYF.

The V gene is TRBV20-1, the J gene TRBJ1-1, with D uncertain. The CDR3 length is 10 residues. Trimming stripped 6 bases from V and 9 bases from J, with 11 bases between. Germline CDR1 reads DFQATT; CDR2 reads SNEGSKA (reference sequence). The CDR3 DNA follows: TGCAGTGCCCACGCGGGAAAAGCTTTCTTT. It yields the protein CSAHAGKAFF.

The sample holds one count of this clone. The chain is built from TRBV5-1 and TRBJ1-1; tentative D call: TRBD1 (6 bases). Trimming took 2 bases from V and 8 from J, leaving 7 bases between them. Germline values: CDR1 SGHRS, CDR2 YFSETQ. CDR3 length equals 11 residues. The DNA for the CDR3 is TGCGCCAGCAGCTTCGGGACAGAAGCTTTCTTT. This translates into CASSFGTEAFF.

The CDR3: CASSPSAGASYNEQFF. DNA for the CDR3: TGTGCCAGCAGCCCCTCAGCGGGAGCGTCCTACAATGAGCAGTTCTTC. This chain joins TRBV7-9 and TRBJ2-1, with 8 bases aligning to TRBD2. After removal of 5 bases from V and 1 base from J, the junction contained 7 bases not matched to a gene. Germline-derived CDR1 and CDR2 are SEHNR and FQNEAQ (reference sequence). CDR3 length: 16 amino acids.

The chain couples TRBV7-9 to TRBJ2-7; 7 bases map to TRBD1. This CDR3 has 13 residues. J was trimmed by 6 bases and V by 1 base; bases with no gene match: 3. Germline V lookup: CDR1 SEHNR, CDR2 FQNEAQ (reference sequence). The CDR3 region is CASSLEGAGEQYF. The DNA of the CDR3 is TGTGCCAGCAGCTTAGAGGGGGCTGGCGAGCAGTACTTC. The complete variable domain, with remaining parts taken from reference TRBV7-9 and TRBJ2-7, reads DTGVSQNPRHKITKRGQNVTFRCDPISEHNRLYWYRQTLGQGPEFLTYFQNEAQLEKSRLLSDRFSAERPKGSFSTLEIQRTEQGDSAMYLCASSLEGAGEQYFGPGTRLTVT.

The CDR3 sequence: CASSPRGAGANVLTF. In DNA form, the CDR3 reads TGTGCCAGCAGCCCGCGGGGGGCTGGGGCCAACGTCCTGACTTTC. V gene TRBV7-2 combines with J gene TRBJ2-6, with 8 nucleotides matching TRBD2. The germline CDR1 and CDR2 sequences are SGHTA and FQGNSA. The CDR3 length is 15 residues. V gave up 5 bases and J gave up 2 bases; unmatched junction bases: 2.

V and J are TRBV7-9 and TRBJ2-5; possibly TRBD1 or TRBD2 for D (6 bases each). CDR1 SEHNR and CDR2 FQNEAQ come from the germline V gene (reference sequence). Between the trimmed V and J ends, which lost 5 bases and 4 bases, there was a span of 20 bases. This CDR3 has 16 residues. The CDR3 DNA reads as TGTGCCAGCAGCCGGGACACGCGGGGTCCAGCAGAGACCCAGTACTTC. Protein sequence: CASSRDTRGPAETQYF. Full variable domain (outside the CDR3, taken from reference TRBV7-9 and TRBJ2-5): DTGVSQNPRHKITKRGQNVTFRCDPISEHNRLYWYRQTLGQGPEFLTYFQNEAQLEKSRLLSDRFSAERPKGSFSTLEIQRTEQGDSAMYLCASSRDTRGPAETQYFGPGTRLLVL.

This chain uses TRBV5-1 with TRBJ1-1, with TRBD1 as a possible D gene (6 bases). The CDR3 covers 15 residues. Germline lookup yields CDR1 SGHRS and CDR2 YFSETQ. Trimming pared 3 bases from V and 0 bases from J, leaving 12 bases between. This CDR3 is CASSSTGRMNTEAFF. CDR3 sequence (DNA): TGCGCCAGCAGCTCCACAGGGCGGATGAACACTGAAGCTTTCTTT.

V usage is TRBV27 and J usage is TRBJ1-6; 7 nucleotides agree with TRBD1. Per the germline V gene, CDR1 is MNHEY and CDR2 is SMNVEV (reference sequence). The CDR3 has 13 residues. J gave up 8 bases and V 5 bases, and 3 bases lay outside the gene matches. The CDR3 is CASSDRADSPLHF. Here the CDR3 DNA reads TGTGCCAGCAGTGACAGGGCGGATTCACCCCTCCACTTT.

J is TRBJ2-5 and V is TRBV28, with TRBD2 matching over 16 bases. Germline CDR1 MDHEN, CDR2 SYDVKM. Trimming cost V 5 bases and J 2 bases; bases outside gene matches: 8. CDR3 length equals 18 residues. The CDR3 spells CASSPPGTSGGGQETQYF. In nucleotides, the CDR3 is TGTGCCAGCAGTCCCCCCGGGACTAGCGGGGGGGGGCAAGAGACCCAGTACTTC.

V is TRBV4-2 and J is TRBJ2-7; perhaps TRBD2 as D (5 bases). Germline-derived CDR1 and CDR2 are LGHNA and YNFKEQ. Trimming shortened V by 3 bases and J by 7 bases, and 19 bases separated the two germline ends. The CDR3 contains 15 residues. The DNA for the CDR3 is TGTGCCAGCAGCCACCCGCCCTACGTTTGGAGGGAGCAGTACTTC. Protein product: CASSHPPYVWREQYF.

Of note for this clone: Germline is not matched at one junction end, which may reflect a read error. The CDR3 coding sequence is TGCAGTGCTGGCCTTAGACAGGGGAGCTTC. It encodes CSAGLRQGSF. The chain uses TRBV20-1 and TRBJ2-7, with TRBD1 identical over 8 bases. Germline CDR1 DFQATT, CDR2 SNEGSKA (reference sequence). The CDR3 loop spans 10 amino acids.

CDR3 in DNA: TGTGCCAGCAGCTCGGGACAGGGGGCAAAATGGTATGGCTACACCTTC. Protein: CASSSGQGAKWYGYTF. The chain employs TRBV5-6 and TRBJ1-2; 12 bases are shared with TRBD1. CDR3 length: 16 amino acids. Losses at the gene ends were 3 bases for V and 5 bases for J; bases not matched to a gene: 8. The germline V gene encodes CDR1 SGHDT and CDR2 YYEEEE.

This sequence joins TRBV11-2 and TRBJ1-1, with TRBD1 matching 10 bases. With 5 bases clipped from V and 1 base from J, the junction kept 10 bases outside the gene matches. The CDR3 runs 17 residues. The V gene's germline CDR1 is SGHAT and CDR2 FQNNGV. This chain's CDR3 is CASSPFRQGAANTEAFF. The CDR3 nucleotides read TGTGCCAGCAGCCCCTTTAGACAGGGGGCAGCGAACACTGAAGCTTTCTTT.

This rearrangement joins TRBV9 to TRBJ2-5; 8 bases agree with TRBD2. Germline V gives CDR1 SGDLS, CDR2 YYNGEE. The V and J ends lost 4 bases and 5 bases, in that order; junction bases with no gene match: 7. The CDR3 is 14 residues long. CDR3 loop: CASSPQAGVETQYF. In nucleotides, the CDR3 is TGTGCCAGCAGCCCCCAAGCGGGAGTGGAGACCCAGTACTTC.

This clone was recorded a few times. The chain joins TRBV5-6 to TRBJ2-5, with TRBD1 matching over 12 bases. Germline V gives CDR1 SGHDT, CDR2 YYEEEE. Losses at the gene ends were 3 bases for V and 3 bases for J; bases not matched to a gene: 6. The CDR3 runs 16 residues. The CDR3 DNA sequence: TGTGCCAGCAGCTGGGGACAGGGGGCTTCGAAAGAGACCCAGTACTTC. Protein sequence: CASSWGQGASKETQYF.

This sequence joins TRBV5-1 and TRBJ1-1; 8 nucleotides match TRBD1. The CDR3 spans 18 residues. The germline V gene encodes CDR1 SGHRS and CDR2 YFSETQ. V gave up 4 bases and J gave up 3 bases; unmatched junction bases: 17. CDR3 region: CASSGTGGNIGVDTEAFF. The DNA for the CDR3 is TGCGCCAGCAGCGGAACAGGGGGTAATATCGGAGTTGACACTGAAGCTTTCTTT.

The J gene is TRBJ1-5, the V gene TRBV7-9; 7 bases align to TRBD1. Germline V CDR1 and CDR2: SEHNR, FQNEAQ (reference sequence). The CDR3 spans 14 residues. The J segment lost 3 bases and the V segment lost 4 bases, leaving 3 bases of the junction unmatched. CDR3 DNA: TGTGCCAGCAGCTCCGGACAGGCCAATCAGCCCCAGCATTTT. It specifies CASSSGQANQPQHF. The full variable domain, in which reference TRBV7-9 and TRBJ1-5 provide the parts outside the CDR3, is DTGVSQNPRHKITKRGQNVTFRCDPISEHNRLYWYRQTLGQGPEFLTYFQNEAQLEKSRLLSDRFSAERPKGSFSTLEIQRTEQGDSAMYLCASSSGQANQPQHFGDGTRLSIL.

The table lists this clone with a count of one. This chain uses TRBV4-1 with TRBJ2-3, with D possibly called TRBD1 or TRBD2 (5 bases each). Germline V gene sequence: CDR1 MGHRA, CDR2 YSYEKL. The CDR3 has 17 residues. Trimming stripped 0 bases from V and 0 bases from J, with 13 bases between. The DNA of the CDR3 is TGCGCCAGCAGCCAAGATCTTTACGGGGCTAGCACAGATACGCAGTATTTT. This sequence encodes CASSQDLYGASTDTQYF.

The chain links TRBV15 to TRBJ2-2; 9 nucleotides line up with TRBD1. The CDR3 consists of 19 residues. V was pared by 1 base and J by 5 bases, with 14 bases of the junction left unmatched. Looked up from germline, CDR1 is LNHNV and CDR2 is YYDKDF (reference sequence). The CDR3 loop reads CATSRAWGQGSILTGELFF. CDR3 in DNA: TGTGCCACCAGCAGAGCTTGGGGACAGGGCAGCATCTTAACCGGGGAGCTGTTTTTT.